This TCR beta chain was captured by sequencing in a study of cytomegalovirus exposure and HLA in healthy donors. Germline-derived CDR1 and CDR2 are SGHTA and FQGTGA. The V segment lost 5 bases and the J segment 9 bases; nucleotides outside the gene matches: 6. The CDR3 covers 15 residues. It was with 60 Vbeta and 13 Jbeta primers that the PCR ran. Libraries were prepared by immunoSEQ multiplex PCR; TCRdb keeps only in-frame clonotypes and omits some of them. The sample has about 35,000 clones. About this clone itself: The antigen remains unidentified.

Findings and caveats of the study: Roughly uniform depth of sequencing across donors was assumed in presence/absence analyses. Among TCR beta chains, those listed as cytomegalovirus-associated numbered some 170.

This chain connects TRBV7-3 to TRBJ2-1, with 14 nucleotides matching TRBD2. Sequenced input: PBMCs. The sequence was collected from a woman aged 35 to 49 in good health and CMV-seropositive. CDR3: CASSPGLAGGGEQFF. The CDR3 nucleotides read TGTGCCAGCAGCCCAGGACTAGCGGGAGGCGGTGAGCAGTTCTTC.